Shown below are 13 T cell receptor beta chains from a single sample sequenced in a study of PD-1 blockade in mismatch repair-deficient tumors. The data were produced by immunoSEQ multiplex PCR, yet TCRdb's version contains in-frame clones alone and is incomplete. The repertoire includes tens of thousands of clones, about 81% of them detected once, and over 2.5% sits in the top ten. The sample was PBMCs, taken before pembrolizumab treatment. All receptors derive from an adult with mismatch repair-deficient cancer.

V gene TRBV6-5 combines with J gene TRBJ2-7; 12 bases match TRBD2. The CDR3 covers 16 residues. Germline V gives CDR1 MNHEY, CDR2 SVGAGI. The ends lost 0 bases at V and 7 bases at J; junction bases unmatched: 7. The CDR3 region is CASSYSGLAGQGEQYF. Written as DNA, the CDR3 is TGTGCCAGCAGTTACTCCGGACTAGCGGGGCAGGGGGAGCAGTACTTC.

The CDR3, as DNA: TGTGCCAGCAGTTACTGGGCGGGAAGACACTTCAATGAGCAGTTCTTC. Amino acids: CASSYWAGRHFNEQFF. V is TRBV6-5 and J is TRBJ2-1; the D gene is possibly TRBD2 (6 bases). The CDR3 is 16 residues long. V dropped 1 base and J dropped 6 bases, with 16 bases sitting between them. Germline V gives CDR1 MNHEY, CDR2 SVGAGI.

The chain combines TRBV9 with TRBJ2-6; unclear D gene. The CDR3 is 14 residues long. The V gene lost 6 bases and the J gene lost 4 bases, with 11 bases spanning the gap. Germline CDR1 and CDR2: SGDLS and YYNGEE. CDR3 nucleotide sequence: TGTGCCAGCACGCGGAGTCCCGGGGCCAACGTCCTGACTTTC. Its protein is CASTRSPGANVLTF.

The genes are TRBV27 and TRBJ2-2; the match to TRBD2 covers 11 bases. Germline CDR1 MNHEY, CDR2 SMNVEV (reference sequence). CDR3 length: 15 amino acids. The V segment lost 6 bases and the J segment 4 bases; nucleotides outside the gene matches: 4. The CDR3 region has the DNA TGTGCCAGCAGCCGACTAGCGGGACCCACCGGGGAGCTGTTTTTT. Encoded protein: CASSRLAGPTGELFF.

CDR3 sequence (DNA): TGTGCCACCAGCAGAGAATCAACTCTCCCCAACACCATATATTTT. Protein sequence: CATSRESTLPNTIYF. The chain carries TRBV15 and TRBJ1-3; D gene unclear. The V end lost 0 bases, the J end lost 7 bases, and 13 bases lay between the germline ends. This CDR3 contains 15 residues. The germline gives CDR1 LNHNV, CDR2 YYDKDF (reference sequence).

V is TRBV2 and J is TRBJ1-5; D may be TRBD1 (6 bases). The CDR3 runs to 14 residues. The germline V and J ends were trimmed by 2 bases and 3 bases, with 8 bases remaining between them. Germline V CDR1 and CDR2: SNHLY, FYNNEI. CDR3 region: CASSENRDNQPQHF. The CDR3 region has the DNA TGTGCCAGCAGTGAAAACAGGGACAATCAGCCCCAGCATTTT.

The chain recombines TRBV28 with TRBJ2-5; unclear D gene. Germline CDR1 reads MDHEN; CDR2 reads SYDVKM. CDR3 size: 13 residues. V lost 6 bases and J lost 7, with 15 bases in between. The CDR3, as DNA: TGTGCCAGCAGCACACGGAGTCCAGCGACCCAGTACTTC. Its protein product is CASSTRSPATQYF.

In its sample, this clone was seen a few times. The chain has TRBV27 and TRBJ1-2; 8 nucleotides line up with TRBD1. Germline V gene lookup returns CDR1 MNHEY and CDR2 SMNVEV (reference sequence). Trimming at V came to 5 bases and at J to 5 bases, leaving 10 bases not matched to a gene. The CDR3 covers 15 residues. The CDR3 DNA is TGTGCCAGCAGTCGACAGGGGCTTTGGAGATATGGCTACACCTTC. Its translation is CASSRQGLWRYGYTF.

This clone appeared a few times. The genes are TRBV7-9 and TRBJ1-2; 7 bases are shared with TRBD1. Trimming at V came to 4 bases and at J to 3 bases, leaving 8 bases not matched to a gene. Germline values: CDR1 SEHNR, CDR2 FQNEAQ (reference sequence). CDR3 length equals 15 residues. The DNA of the CDR3 is TGTGCCAGCAGCTACAGACAGGGCTTAGACTATGGCTACACCTTC. This gives the protein CASSYRQGLDYGYTF.

The chain joins TRBV5-1 to TRBJ1-2; 7 nucleotides match TRBD1. Germline CDR1 and CDR2: SGHRS and YFSETQ. After removal of 4 bases from V and 0 bases from J, the junction contained 9 bases not matched to a gene. The CDR3 is made up of 16 amino acids. CDR3 region: CASSPMTGQANYGYTF. As DNA, the CDR3 is TGCGCCAGCAGCCCCATGACAGGGCAAGCTAACTATGGCTACACCTTC.

This chain links TRBV7-2 with TRBJ2-3, with TRBD2 matching 11 bases. The J segment lost 6 bases and the V segment lost 5 bases, leaving 10 bases of the junction unmatched. CDR1 and CDR2 from the germline V gene are SGHTA and FQGNSA. The CDR3 has 16 residues. CDR3 region: CASSRYSGRAGDTQYF. DNA for the CDR3: TGTGCCAGCAGCCGATATAGCGGGAGGGCCGGGGATACGCAGTATTTT.

This clone was counted between two and nine times. In DNA, the CDR3 is TGTGCCAGCAGCTTAGGGGGCGGGAGGGAAGCCTACGAGCAGTACTTC. Residues: CASSLGGGREAYEQYF. The chain recombines TRBV7-8 with TRBJ2-7, with 9 nucleotides matching TRBD2. Germline trimming cut 1 base from V and 2 bases from J; bases unmatched to any gene: 6. Germline V lookup: CDR1 SGHVS, CDR2 FQNEAQ. This CDR3 has 16 amino acids.

This chain uses TRBV5-6 with TRBJ2-3; 7 nucleotides match TRBD1. With V trimmed by 2 bases and J by 2 bases, 11 bases remained unmatched. Germline V gene lookup returns CDR1 SGHDT and CDR2 YYEEEE. The length of the CDR3 is 17 residues. The DNA for the CDR3 is TGTGCCAGCAGCTTTCACCTGAACAGGGGTGTCACAGATACGCAGTATTTT. It encodes CASSFHLNRGVTDTQYF.